This section outlines one TCR beta chain sequence together with its context. The antigen is not known. An end of the junction differs from the germline gene, which may be a read error. These data are taken from a study of shared clonotypes between healthy human individuals. Findings of the study overall: Of the naive CD4 clonotypes, about 5.4% were shared across several donors.

Produced via immunoSEQ multiplex PCR; TCRdb's table is partial and in-frame only. The sample contains over a million clones, around three quarters of which appear only once. Donors had no recently reported acute infections or vaccinations and were HIV-negative. Sequenced: memory CD4+ T cells from PBMCs. The subset: CD45RA-negative fraction. The receptor's source is a man younger than 35 in good health. Some clones in this sample may be carry-over from other donors' samples.

The CDR3 is CASTQPLNGIKDF. As DNA, the CDR3 is TGTGCCAGCACCCAACCTCTGAACGGGATCAAGGACTTC. The chain carries TRBV28 and TRBJ2-4, with D possibly TRBD2 on 5 matching bases. This CDR3 region has 13 residues. Germline CDR1 reads MDHEN; CDR2 reads SYDVKM. Supplemented by reference TRBV28 and TRBJ2-4, the full variable domain reads DVKVTQSSRYLVKRTGEKVFLECVQDMDHENMFWYRQDPGLGLRLIYFSYDVKMKEKGDIPEGYSVSREKKERFSLILESASTNQTSMYLCASTQPLNGIKDFGAGTRLSVL.